Listed below are T cell receptor beta chains from one sample, sequenced in a study of CD8 T cells in Susac syndrome. TCRdb called the immunoSEQ multiplex PCR reads again in MiXCR, with one record for every CDR3 protein. Of a few hundred thousand distinct CDR3 sequences listed, almost 85% are singletons. The source material was CD8+ T cells from PBMCs. These receptors originate from a human donor with multiple sclerosis. Each CDR3 is given with its conserved first and last residue. D genes are given only for firm matches. Rows give clone size only sometimes, using once, few, many, or a class for an expanded clone.

clone_size	j_call	d_call	v_call	cdr3_aa	cdr3_nt
-	TRBJ1-2	-	TRBV5-6	CASSFLSGVDF	TGTGCCAGCAGCTTTTTATCGGGAGTCGACTTC
-	TRBJ2-7	-	TRBV14	CASSPVVDTVASYEQYF	TGTGCCAGCAGCCCGGTCGTGGACACGGTCGCCTCCTACGAGCAGTACTTC
-	TRBJ1-1	-	TRBV7-2	CASSPKGGASAEAFF	TGTGCCAGCAGCCCCAAGGGAGGGGCAAGCGCTGAAGCTTTCTTT
-	TRBJ2-2	-	TRBV6-5	CASSDREGAGELFF	TGTGCCAGCAGTGACAGGGAGGGGGCCGGGGAGCTGTTTTTT
-	TRBJ1-4	-	TRBV5-1	CASSPAEGYEKLFF	TGCGCCAGCAGCCCGGCGGAGGGGTATGAAAAACTGTTTTTT
-	TRBJ2-5	TRBD2	TRBV7-9	CASSSTSGRRQETQYF	TGTGCCAGCAGCTCGACTAGCGGGAGACGCCAAGAGACCCAGTACTTC
-	TRBJ2-5	-	TRBV28	CASSLIRGGNQETQYF	TGTGCCAGCAGTTTAATTCGAGGGGGAAACCAAGAGACCCAGTACTTC
-	TRBJ2-2	-	TRBV25-1	CASSGPRAMGGPGELFF	TGTGCCAGCAGTGGCCCACGCGCGATGGGGGGGCCGGGGGAGCTGTTTTTT
-	TRBJ1-1	-	TRBV7-8	CASSTRIEWTEAFF	TGTGCCAGCAGCACTAGGATAGAGTGGACTGAAGCTTTCTTT
-	TRBJ1-1	TRBD1	TRBV29-1	CSVEGWTGEAFF	TGCAGCGTTGAAGGGTGGACAGGAGAAGCTTTCTTT
once	TRBJ2-1	TRBD2	TRBV6-1	CASSTPRGLAGAVGHNEQFF	TGTGCCAGCAGTACCCCTCGGGGACTAGCGGGCGCGGTCGGCCACAATGAGCAGTTCTTC
-	TRBJ2-3	TRBD2	TRBV29-1	CSVEDQLAGADTQYF	TGCAGCGTTGAAGATCAACTAGCGGGAGCAGATACGCAGTATTTT
-	TRBJ2-2	-	TRBV28	CASTPLANTGELFF	TGTGCCAGCACCCCACTAGCGAACACCGGGGAGCTGTTTTTT
-	TRBJ1-1	-	TRBV2	CASSESLWGTEAFF	TGTGCCAGCAGTGAATCACTGTGGGGGACTGAAGCTTTCTTT
-	TRBJ2-2	-	TRBV23-1	CASPGQPPYTGELFF	TGCGCCAGCCCCGGGCAGCCTCCTTACACCGGGGAGCTGTTTTTT
-	TRBJ2-1	-	TRBV9	CASTNVDGTRSLNEQFF	TGTGCCAGCACCAACGTAGATGGGACTCGCAGCCTCAATGAGCAGTTCTTC
-	TRBJ2-1	-	TRBV4-1	CASSQDAGTYNEQFF	TGCGCCAGCAGCCAAGACGCGGGGACCTACAATGAGCAGTTCTTC
-	TRBJ2-2	-	TRBV6-4	CASSDLNKGGELFF	TGTGCCAGCAGTGACTTGAACAAAGGCGGGGAGCTGTTTTTT
once	TRBJ1-5	-	TRBV27	CASSLNSGPLNQPQHF	TGTGCCAGCAGTTTAAACAGTGGGCCCCTCAATCAGCCCCAGCATTTT
-	TRBJ2-1	TRBD2	TRBV7-9	CASTALAGRYNEQFF	TGTGCCAGCACTGCTCTAGCGGGGCGCTACAATGAGCAGTTCTTC
-	TRBJ2-3	TRBD2	TRBV28	CASRGGGRSRGDTQYF	TGTGCCAGCAGGGGCGGCGGGAGGTCCCGGGGAGATACGCAGTATTTT
-	TRBJ1-1	-	TRBV19	CAGSTGMNTEAFF	TGTGCCGGTAGCACAGGGATGAACACTGAAGCTTTCTTT
-	TRBJ1-5	TRBD1	TRBV28	CASSLRQGPGDLSNQPQHF	TGTGCCAGCAGTTTACGACAGGGGCCTGGCGATCTAAGCAATCAGCCCCAGCATTTT
-	TRBJ2-2	TRBD1	TRBV27	CASSLYRGLATGELFF	TGTGCCAGCAGTTTATACAGGGGGCTGGCCACCGGGGAGCTGTTTTTT
-	TRBJ2-1	-	TRBV19	CASSPWVNNEQFF	TGTGCCAGTAGCCCCTGGGTTAACAATGAGCAGTTCTTC